These T cell receptor beta chains were read from a single sample in a study of technical replicates of blood from a few donors. Data came from immunoSEQ multiplex PCR; TCRdb stores just in-frame clones and leaves some out. The table has roughly 70,000 clones, more than 85% seen once. Sequencing was performed on PBMCs. These receptors were taken from a human donor in good health. Some clones in this sample may be carry-over from other donors' samples. CDR3s include the opening cysteine and the closing phenylalanine or tryptophan. The D gene is left open where the match is weak. Clone size is not always given. Where it is, it says once, few, many or a class for expanded clones.

TRBJ2-7 | TRBV12-5 | - | TRBD1 | CASGSDRANEQYF | TGTGCTAGTGGTTCGGACAGGGCTAACGAGCAGTACTTC
TRBJ1-1 | TRBV4-3 | - | - | CASSLGQLNTEAFF | TGCGCCAGCAGCCTCGGACAGCTGAACACTGAAGCTTTCTTT
TRBJ2-1 | TRBV19 | - | - | CASSSLARHYNEQFF | TGTGCCAGTAGTAGTTTAGCGAGACACTACAATGAGCAGTTCTTC
TRBJ2-3 | TRBV6-4 | - | TRBD2 | CASSDSGGSFKDTQYF | TGTGCCAGCAGTGACTCGGGCGGGAGTTTTAAAGATACGCAGTATTTT
TRBJ2-7 | TRBV21-1 | - | - | CASSKDGTSYYEQYF | TGTGCCAGCAGCAAAGATGGGACTAGCTACTACGAGCAGTACTTC
TRBJ2-6 | TRBV7-3 | few | - | CASSLGPGAGANVLTF | TGTGCCAGCAGCTTAGGCCCCGGGGCTGGGGCCAACGTCCTGACTTTC
TRBJ1-3 | TRBV2 | - | TRBD1 | CASSRTGDGNTIYF | TGTGCCAGCAGTAGGACAGGGGATGGAAACACCATATATTTT
TRBJ2-3 | TRBV19 | - | TRBD2 | CASSLGLAGGPEYF | TGTGCCAGTAGTTTGGGACTAGCGGGGGGGCCTGAGTATTTT
TRBJ2-1 | TRBV7-2 | - | TRBD2 | CASSGRGGGPSSYNEQFF | TGTGCCAGCAGTGGGCGGGGGGGCGGTCCAAGCTCCTACAATGAGCAGTTCTTC
TRBJ2-1 | TRBV7-3 | - | TRBD2 | CASSLLSGGQSEQFF | TGTGCCAGCAGCTTACTGTCGGGGGGGCAGAGTGAGCAGTTCTTC
TRBJ1-2 | TRBV6-1 | - | TRBD1 | CASSDGPGQEYYGYTF | TGTGCCAGCAGTGACGGCCCGGGACAGGAGTACTATGGCTACACCTTC
TRBJ2-3 | TRBV7-2 | once | TRBD1 | CASSLRGQGALNTQYF | TGTGCCAGCAGCTTACGGGGGCAGGGGGCATTGAATACGCAGTATTTT
TRBJ2-5 | TRBV5-1 | - | - | CASSLSLGVQETQYF | TGCGCCAGCAGCTTGAGTTTAGGGGTTCAAGAGACCCAGTACTTC
TRBJ1-6 | TRBV6-5 | - | TRBD1 | CASSYEGTGVSPLHF | TGTGCCAGCAGTTACGAGGGGACAGGGGTATCACCCCTCCACTTT
TRBJ1-6 | TRBV19 | - | - | CASSDTGNSPLHF | TGTGCCAGTAGTGATACAGGAAATTCACCCCTCCACTTT
TRBJ2-5 | TRBV7-2 | - | - | CASSLVAAPGETQYF | TGTGCCAGCAGCTTAGTGGCAGCACCAGGGGAGACCCAGTACTTC
TRBJ2-1 | TRBV15 | - | - | CATSSEDGSSYNEQFF | TGTGCCACCAGCAGTGAGGACGGGAGCTCCTACAATGAGCAGTTCTTC
TRBJ2-4 | TRBV7-9 | - | TRBD2 | CASSSRTSGGKNIQYF | TGTGCCAGCAGCTCCAGGACTAGCGGGGGGAAAAACATTCAGTACTTC
TRBJ2-1 | TRBV7-2 | - | - | CASSLGQSVNEQFF | TGTGCCAGCAGCTTAGGACAGTCGGTCAATGAGCAGTTCTTC
TRBJ2-7 | TRBV2 | - | - | CASSERWRGTYEQYF | TGTGCCAGCAGTGAAAGGTGGAGGGGCACCTACGAGCAGTACTTC
TRBJ2-2 | TRBV30 | - | - | CAWSVVRGELFF | TGTGCCTGGAGTGTAGTCCGGGGGGAGCTGTTTTTT
TRBJ1-1 | TRBV6-1 | - | TRBD1 | CASTPGQGNAFF | TGTGCCAGCACCCCGGGACAGGGGAATGCTTTCTTT
TRBJ1-2 | TRBV30 | - | - | CVFGRPSNYGYTF | TGTGTCTTCGGCAGGCCCTCGAACTATGGCTACACCTTC
TRBJ1-2 | TRBV27 | - | - | CASSFSGLSGYTF | TGTGCCAGCAGTTTCTCAGGGTTGAGTGGCTACACCTTC
TRBJ1-4 | TRBV5-1 | - | TRBD1 | CASSFGSGTENEKLFF | TGCGCCAGCAGCTTCGGGTCGGGGACAGAAAATGAAAAACTGTTTTTT
TRBJ2-5 | TRBV7-9 | - | TRBD1 | CAPTPPGTGGETQYF | TGTGCCCCCACCCCTCCCGGGACAGGGGGAGAGACCCAGTACTTC
TRBJ2-7 | TRBV10-3 | - | - | CAISDLYEQYF | TGTGCCATCAGTGATCTCTACGAGCAGTACTTC
TRBJ1-4 | TRBV7-2 | once | - | CASSLVGTGWEKLFF | TGTGCCAGCAGCTTAGTAGGAACGGGGTGGGAAAAACTGTTTTTT
TRBJ1-3 | TRBV7-6 | - | TRBD1 | CASSRYRGYSGNTIYF | TGTGCCAGCAGCCGTTACAGGGGGTACTCTGGAAACACCATATATTTT
TRBJ1-4 | TRBV19 | - | TRBD1 | CASSSPGQGIGSNEKLFF | TGTGCCAGTAGTTCGCCGGGACAGGGAATCGGGTCTAATGAAAAACTGTTTTTT
TRBJ2-7 | TRBV4-3 | - | TRBD1 | CASSQDPGQGSYEQYF | TGCGCCAGCAGCCAAGATCCGGGACAGGGCTCCTACGAGCAGTACTTC
TRBJ1-6 | TRBV9 | - | - | CASSVEEWNSPLHF | TGTGCCAGCAGCGTAGAGGAGTGGAATTCACCCCTCCACTTT
TRBJ2-5 | TRBV30 | - | TRBD1 | CAWGGQGGRETQYF | TGTGCCTGGGGGGGACAGGGAGGGAGGGAGACCCAGTACTTC
TRBJ1-2 | TRBV29-1 | - | - | CSVSPRETNYGYTF | TGCAGCGTTTCACCCCGGGAAACCAACTATGGCTACACCTTC
TRBJ2-1 | TRBV7-2 | once | - | CASSLAVTSWEQFF | TGTGCCAGCAGCTTAGCGGTCACTTCTTGGGAGCAGTTCTTC
TRBJ2-3 | TRBV5-1 | - | - | CASSLTSSTDTQYF | TGCGCCAGCAGCTTAACTAGCTCCACAGATACGCAGTATTTT
TRBJ1-1 | TRBV7-2 | - | - | CASSLFGLNTEAFF | TGTGCCAGCAGCTTATTCGGTTTGAACACTGAAGCTTTCTTT
TRBJ1-3 | TRBV6-5 | - | TRBD1 | CASSLTGAHGNTIYF | TGTGCCAGCAGTTTAACAGGGGCTCATGGAAACACCATATATTTT
TRBJ2-5 | TRBV7-2 | - | TRBD2 | CASSTTGGGARETQYF | TGTGCCAGCAGCACGACCGGCGGGGGGGCTAGAGAGACCCAGTACTTC
TRBJ2-3 | TRBV23-1 | once | TRBD2 | CASRGTSGGARPDTQYF | TGCGCCAGCAGGGGGACTAGCGGGGGGGCGAGACCAGATACGCAGTATTTT
TRBJ2-5 | TRBV2 | - | - | CASSELRGPGTQYF | TGTGCCAGCAGTGAATTGCGAGGCCCGGGGACCCAGTACTTC
TRBJ1-1 | TRBV13 | - | - | CASSLATVRGNTEAFF | TGTGCCAGCAGCTTAGCCACGGTAAGGGGAAACACTGAAGCTTTCTTT
TRBJ2-3 | TRBV14 | - | - | CASTPGLVRTDTQYF | TGTGCCAGCACCCCAGGGCTTGTGCGCACAGATACGCAGTATTTT
TRBJ2-3 | TRBV12-5 | - | - | CASGLVRGHTQYF | TGTGCTAGTGGTTTGGTACGTGGGCATACGCAGTATTTT
TRBJ1-5 | TRBV6-5 | - | - | CASRRGGNQPQHF | TGTGCCAGCCGTAGGGGTGGCAATCAGCCCCAGCATTTT
TRBJ2-2 | TRBV11-2 | - | TRBD1 | CASRVGGSGELFF | TGTGCCAGCAGGGTAGGGGGCTCGGGGGAGCTGTTTTTT
TRBJ2-1 | TRBV6-4 | - | TRBD2 | CASKREGSYNEQFF | TGTGCCAGCAAGCGGGAGGGTTCCTACAATGAGCAGTTCTTC
TRBJ2-7 | TRBV5-1 | - | TRBD1 | CASSLQGDSLYEQYF | TGCGCCAGCAGCTTGCAGGGGGACAGTCTCTACGAGCAGTACTTC
TRBJ1-5 | TRBV7-8 | once | - | CASSLGAGISNQPQHF | TGTGCCAGCAGCTTGGGGGCCGGTATTAGCAATCAGCCCCAGCATTTT
TRBJ2-1 | TRBV7-3 | - | TRBD2 | CASSLLAERRNEQFF | TGTGCCAGCAGCTTGCTAGCGGAAAGGCGCAATGAGCAGTTCTTC
TRBJ2-4 | TRBV18 | - | TRBD2 | CASSPVLAGLLAKNIQYF | TGTGCCAGCTCACCAGTTCTAGCGGGATTGTTAGCCAAAAACATTCAGTACTTC
TRBJ1-5 | TRBV5-3 | - | TRBD1 | CARTRGQGGNQPQHF | TGTGCCAGAACCAGAGGACAGGGAGGCAATCAGCCCCAGCATTTT
TRBJ2-7 | TRBV5-8 | - | TRBD2 | CASSHPTSLGLAGHSYEQYF | TGTGCCAGCAGCCACCCCACGAGCTTAGGCCTAGCGGGGCATTCCTACGAGCAGTACTTC
TRBJ1-6 | TRBV6-5 | - | - | CASSTSGQLHSPLHF | TGTGCCAGCAGTACATCTGGACAGCTCCATTCACCCCTCCACTTT
TRBJ2-5 | TRBV5-4 | - | TRBD2 | CASSFSGGPRVADF | TGTGCCAGCAGCTTTAGCGGGGGGCCCCGTGTGGCCGACTTC